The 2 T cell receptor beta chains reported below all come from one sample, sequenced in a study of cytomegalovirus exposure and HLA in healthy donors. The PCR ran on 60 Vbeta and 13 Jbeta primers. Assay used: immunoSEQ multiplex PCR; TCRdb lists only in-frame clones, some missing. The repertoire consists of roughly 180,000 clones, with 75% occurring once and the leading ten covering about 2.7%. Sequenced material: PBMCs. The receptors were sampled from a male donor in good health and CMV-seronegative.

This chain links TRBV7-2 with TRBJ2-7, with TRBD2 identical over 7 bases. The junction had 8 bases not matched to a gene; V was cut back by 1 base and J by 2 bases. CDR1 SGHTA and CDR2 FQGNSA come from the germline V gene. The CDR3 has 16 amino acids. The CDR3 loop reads CASSLVGGSSAYEQYF. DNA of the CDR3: TGTGCCAGCAGCTTAGTGGGGGGGTCTAGCGCCTACGAGCAGTACTTC. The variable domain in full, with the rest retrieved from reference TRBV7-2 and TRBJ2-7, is GAGVSQSPSNKVTEKGKDVELRCDPISGHTALYWYRQSLGQGLEFLIYFQGNSAPDKSGLPSDRFSAERTGGSVSTLTIQRTQQEDSAVYLCASSLVGGSSAYEQYFGPGTRLTVT.

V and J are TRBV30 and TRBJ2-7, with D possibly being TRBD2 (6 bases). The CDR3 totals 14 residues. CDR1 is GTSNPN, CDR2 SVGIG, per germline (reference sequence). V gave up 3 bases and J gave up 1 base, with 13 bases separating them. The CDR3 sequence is CAWRSLALSYEQYF. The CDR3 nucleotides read TGTGCCTGGAGATCGCTAGCGCTTTCCTACGAGCAGTACTTC.